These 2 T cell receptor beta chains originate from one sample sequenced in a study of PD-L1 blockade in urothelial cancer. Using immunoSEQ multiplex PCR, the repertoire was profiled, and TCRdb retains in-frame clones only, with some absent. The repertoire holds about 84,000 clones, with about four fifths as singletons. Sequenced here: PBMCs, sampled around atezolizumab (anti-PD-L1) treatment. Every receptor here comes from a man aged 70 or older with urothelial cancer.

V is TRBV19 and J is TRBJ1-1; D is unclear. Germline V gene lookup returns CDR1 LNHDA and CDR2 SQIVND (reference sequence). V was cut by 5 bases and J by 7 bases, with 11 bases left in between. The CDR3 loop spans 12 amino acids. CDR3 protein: CASSRNSGEAFF. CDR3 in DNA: TGTGCCAGTAGTCGGAATTCGGGTGAAGCTTTCTTT. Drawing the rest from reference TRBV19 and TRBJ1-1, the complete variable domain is DGGITQSPKYLFRKEGQNVTLSCEQNLNHDAMYWYRQDPGQGLRLIYYSQIVNDFQKGDIAEGYSVSREKKESFPLTVTSAQKNPTAFYLCASSRNSGEAFFGQGTRLTVV.

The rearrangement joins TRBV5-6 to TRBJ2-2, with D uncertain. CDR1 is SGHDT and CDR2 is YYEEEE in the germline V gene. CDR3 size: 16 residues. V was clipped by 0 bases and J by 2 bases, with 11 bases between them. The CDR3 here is CASSLGQVINTGELFF. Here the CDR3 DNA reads TGTGCCAGCAGCTTGGGGCAGGTCATTAACACCGGGGAGCTGTTTTTT.